This T cell receptor (beta chain) comes out of a study of cytomegalovirus exposure and HLA in healthy donors (dated by TCRdb to the late 2010s). In terms of the full investigation: In an earlier analysis of several hundred of the donors, around 290 Gb of sequence data and some 120 million unique TCR beta sequences from 150 million to 200 million T cells were reported. An earlier analysis of around 580 of the donors used high-throughput TCR beta sequencing to judge whether each TCR beta V gene segment behaved as functional or pseudogenic. Every discovery cohort repertoire had been produced on one sequencing platform. To predict cytomegalovirus infection status, the study combined high-throughput TCR immunosequencing, statistical association of individual TCRs with disease status, and machine learning. The genetic ancestry cluster associated with self-reported Caucasian donors included 80% to 90% of the roughly 390 genotyped donors. The study aimed to test whether cataloging public T cell receptors could reveal signatures of past pathogen exposure. Donor age, sex, ethnicity and CMV serostatus were compiled alongside the repertoire data. To study patterns of TCR occurrence, a later analysis re-analyzed previously published TCR beta repertoires from 650 to 750 donors and added high-resolution HLA genotyping. Roughly 5 DR-DQ haplotypes were handled as single units for association and clustering because linkage in the cohort was strong. A later genetic analysis took genome-wide SNP genotypes for about 60% of the roughly 670 donors and used that subset as a discovery cohort. Typing coverage varied by locus: roughly 629-640 donors for A, B, C, DRB1 and DQB1; 522 for DQA1; nearly 610 for DPA1; around 450 for DPB1. The T cell repertoires of around 730 subjects were profiled by immunosequencing and related to cytomegalovirus serostatus. Rather than using new phenotypic data, the later analysis identified candidate immune exposures from TCR beta sequences and from how often those sequences occurred across donors. HLA typing covered class I and class II loci at four-digit resolution. On average, 235,054 unique TCR beta nucleotide sequences were sequenced per donor among about 400 genotyped donors of the cohort, with approximately 18% of those sequences being non-productive. A separate validation cohort of 90 to 150 different subjects was used in addition to the approximately 640-subject first cohort. Around 330 gigabases of sequencing data and 75 million to 85 million unique TCR sequences made up an early release that covered approximately 700 HLA-typed donors. The study at large found these results: A few of the identified cytomegalovirus-associated TCR beta chains were confirmed in vitro to be specific for cytomegalovirus antigens. Broadly in line with IMGT annotations, most TCR beta V segments showed up in productive rearrangements about 90% or about 30% of the time in an earlier analysis of 450 to 750 of the donors. In a later analysis, TCR association rates were found to vary across HLA loci, with the most associated TCRs seen for DRB1 alleles and the fewest for HLA-C alleles. The authors suggested that the approach could potentially be extended to other disease states and immunological phenotypes. In a later analysis, HLA-associated TCR beta chains were found to be more clonally expanded and to have lower generation probabilities than equally common non-associated chains. Roughly uniform sequencing depth across donors was assumed in presence/absence analyses, although this assumption may not hold. A later analysis associated around 16,000 TCR beta sequences with specific HLA alleles at a false discovery rate of 0.05. The study gave a list of roughly 150 TCR beta chains associated with cytomegalovirus. In a later analysis, several top co-occurrence clusters were reported to appear linked to parvovirus B19, influenza, CMV and Epstein-Barr virus. Most CMV-associated TCR beta chains appeared to be HLA-restricted in a later analysis, and the HLA associations seemed to be driven largely by CMV exposure. A further reported finding was that TCR beta sequences accurately predicted the HLA-A and HLA-B alleles for most subjects in the first cohort. While some public TCRs were present in many individuals, most TCR sequences turned up only very rarely across donors. In a later genetic analysis, fewer N-insertions in productive TCRs were reported among donors in an Asian-associated ancestry cluster than the 666-donor mean. The only immune exposure information available for the cohort was CMV serostatus. Cytomegalovirus status was reported to be diagnosed by the classifier with high specificity and sensitivity in both the original and validation cohorts. Because the 87-base-pair reads could not distinguish some IMGT-functional V segments, including TRBV6-2 and TRBV6-3, those segments were excluded. The earlier analysis of 587 of the donors excluded roughly 17 rarely observed V segments, including chromosome 9 orphons, because counts were too low. Correlated functional status among segregating V segments might be attributable to linkage disequilibrium, but an unknown experimental factor could not be ruled out. Because HLA typing was missing for some donors at each locus, association tests included only the typed subset. Strong co-occurrence of HLA alleles, especially DR and DQ, made assigning TCR associations to individual alleles difficult. This cohort had only TCR beta chains sequenced, and the lack of alpha or paired-chain data limited which features could be detected. In a later genetic analysis, a missense DCLRE1C variant was associated with V-gene and J-gene trimming of TCR beta chains, and the association was replicated in an independent cohort. A cluster of highly shared sequence variants was judged likely to represent a technical artifact of the sequencing pipeline.

The CDR3 starts with the cysteine, ends with the phenylalanine, and has 11 residues. Only CDR3 DNA remains: 33 bases, in frame from the first base. The germline V gene provides CDR1 ENHRY and CDR2 SYGVKD. V and J are truncated by 8 bases and 2 bases respectively, leaving an intervening sequence of 6 bases. Comment on this clone: Its antigen is currently not known. Base qualities were left out, and no much larger clone turns up one base away.

The cohort was made up of 500 to 800 healthy bone marrow donors. All cohort members were sampled while nominally healthy, although unrecorded immune exposures were likely present. The donor tested CMV seronegative and was one of the 352 seronegative cohort members. Every donor gave a peripheral blood sample, and the peripheral blood mononuclear cells from that sample were used for TCR beta sequencing. Genomic DNA extraction from the blood cell samples was performed with the Qiagen DNeasy Blood Extraction Kit. Libraries were prepared through the immunoSEQ multiplex PCR assay. For the multiplex PCR, a mixture combining 60 forward primers for TCR Vbeta segments and 13 reverse primers for TCR Jbeta segments was used. The CDR3 region of rearranged TCR beta genes was amplified from genomic DNA with a multiplex PCR assay. The amplified TCR beta libraries were sequenced on the Illumina HiSeq System as 87-base-pair reads. As for how the authors treated the data: A later analysis counted 75 million to 100 million unique TCR beta chains across the 670 or so repertoires, and 9.5 million to 11 million of these chains were shared by at least two donors. To remove PCR and sequencing errors, raw reads were error-corrected and collapsed into unique sequences using a nearest-neighbor algorithm that merged closely related sequences. CDR3 sequences were aligned to IMGT reference sequences to assign V, D and J gene segments. For a sequence to be retained, a match of at least six nucleotides to both a V gene segment and a J gene segment was required. A rearrangement was called productive if the CDR3 had no stop codons and remained in frame with V and J, and every other rearrangement was called non-productive. CDR3 was defined according to IMGT convention as the region running from the second conserved V-encoded cysteine to the conserved J-encoded phenylalanine. The earlier analysis of some 550 of the donors excluded any sequence lacking an unambiguous match to a single V gene segment. In an earlier analysis of about 590 of the donors, a V segment was called functional when productive rearrangements were above 56.7%, and segregating when the standard deviation between donors exceeded 5%. To diagnose cytomegalovirus status from the catalog of TCR beta chain sequences, a statistical classification framework was built. In a later analysis, TCR nucleotide sequences were compared against IMGT/GENE-DB human TR gene sequences so that V and J genes could be assigned. The TCRdist pipeline was used in a later analysis to assign CDR3 sequences and most-parsimonious VDJ recombination scenarios. A later analysis defined each TCR beta chain by its CDR3 amino acid sequence plus V-gene family, and excluded reads lacking a unique V-gene family. In a later analysis, some 600 highly shared, low-generation-probability nucleotide sequences were removed to address suspected cross-contamination and a sequencing artifact. In a later analysis, a clonal expansion index was calculated for each public chain from normalized within-repertoire ranks of inferred template counts. In a later analysis, generation probabilities were computed using a VDJ recombination model fitted to out-of-frame rearrangements, and the results were checked against IGoR. Hypergeometric tests were used in a later analysis to score TCR-TCR, TCR-HLA and TCR-CMV co-occurrence, with a repertoire-size bias correction applied to the TCR pairs. To estimate false discovery rates, a later analysis permuted the HLA or CMV assignments 20 times. In a later analysis, co-occurring TCRs were grouped using DBSCAN, and TCRdist sequence similarity was added for clustering within HLA-allele-positive subsets. Co-occurrence clustering excluded repertoires with fewer than 30,000 or more than 120,000 public chains, plus five with anomalous nucleotide sharing. TCRdb stores this immuneACCESS table with in-frame sequences only. Part of the clones is absent; in the studies checked, under half of the shortfall reflects unresolved V genes, and no reason is known for the rest. V, J and clone size are those of that table, while D and trimming were read from the DNA. Here the sample has about 160,000 clones; around 78% occur a single time. Jointly, the top ten make up approximately 1.5% of the sample.

The sequence joins TRBV10-3 to TRBJ2-5; a tentative D match to TRBD2 spans 6 bases. This TCR was sampled from a man aged 40-55 years in good health and CMV-seronegative. Input material: PBMCs. The CDR3 amino acid sequence is: CAIGGQETQYF. The nucleotide sequence is TGTGCCATCGGAGGGCAAGAGACCCAGTACTTC.